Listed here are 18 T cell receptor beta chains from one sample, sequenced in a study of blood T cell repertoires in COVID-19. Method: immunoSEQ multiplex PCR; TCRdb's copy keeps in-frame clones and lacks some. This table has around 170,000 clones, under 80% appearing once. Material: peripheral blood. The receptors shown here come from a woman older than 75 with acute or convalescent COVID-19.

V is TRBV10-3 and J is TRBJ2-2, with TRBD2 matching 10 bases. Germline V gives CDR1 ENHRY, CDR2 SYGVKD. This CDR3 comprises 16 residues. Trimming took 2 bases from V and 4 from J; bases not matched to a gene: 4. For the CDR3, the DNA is TGTGCCATCAGTGAGATGTCTAGCGGGAGCACCGGGGAGCTGTTTTTT. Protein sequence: CAISEMSSGSTGELFF.

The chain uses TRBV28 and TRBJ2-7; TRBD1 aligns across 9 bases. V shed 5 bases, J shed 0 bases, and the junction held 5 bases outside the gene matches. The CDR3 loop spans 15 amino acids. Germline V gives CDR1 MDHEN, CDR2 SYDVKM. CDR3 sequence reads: CASSRGDRDSYEQYF. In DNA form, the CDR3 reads TGTGCCAGCAGTAGGGGGGACAGGGACTCCTACGAGCAGTACTTC. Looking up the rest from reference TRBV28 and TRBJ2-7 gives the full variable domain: DVKVTQSSRYLVKRTGEKVFLECVQDMDHENMFWYRQDPGLGLRLIYFSYDVKMKEKGDIPEGYSVSREKKERFSLILESASTNQTSMYLCASSRGDRDSYEQYFGPGTRLTVT.

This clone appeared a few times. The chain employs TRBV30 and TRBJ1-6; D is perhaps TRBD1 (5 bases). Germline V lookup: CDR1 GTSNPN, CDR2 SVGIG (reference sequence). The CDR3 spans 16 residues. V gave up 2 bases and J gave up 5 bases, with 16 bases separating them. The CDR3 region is CAWSPDSGLHNSPLHF. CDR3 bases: TGTGCCTGGAGTCCCGACAGCGGGCTTCATAATTCACCCCTCCACTTT.

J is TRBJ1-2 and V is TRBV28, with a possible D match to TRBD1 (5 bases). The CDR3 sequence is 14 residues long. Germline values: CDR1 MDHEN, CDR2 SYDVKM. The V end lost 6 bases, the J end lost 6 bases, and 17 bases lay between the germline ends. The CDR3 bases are TGTGCCAGCAGGACGGGGGAACAGCGAGATGGCTACACCTTC. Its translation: CASRTGEQRDGYTF.

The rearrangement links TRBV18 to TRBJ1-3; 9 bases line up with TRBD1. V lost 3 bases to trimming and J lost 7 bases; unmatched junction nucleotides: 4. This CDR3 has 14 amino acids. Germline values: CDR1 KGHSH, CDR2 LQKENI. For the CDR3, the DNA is TGTGCCAGCTCACCGGACAGGGGAGCTAACACCATATATTTT. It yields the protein CASSPDRGANTIYF.

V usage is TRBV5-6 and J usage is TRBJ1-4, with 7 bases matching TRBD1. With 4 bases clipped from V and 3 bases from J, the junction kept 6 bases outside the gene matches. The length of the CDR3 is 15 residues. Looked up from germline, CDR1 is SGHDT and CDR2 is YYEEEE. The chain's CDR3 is CASSGRTGSNEKLFF. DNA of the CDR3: TGTGCCAGCAGCGGGAGGACAGGCTCTAATGAAAAACTGTTTTTT.

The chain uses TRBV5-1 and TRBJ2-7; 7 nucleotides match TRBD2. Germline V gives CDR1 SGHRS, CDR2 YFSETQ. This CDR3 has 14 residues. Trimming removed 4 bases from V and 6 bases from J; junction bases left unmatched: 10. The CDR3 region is CASSQTSVDGEQYF. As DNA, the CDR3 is TGCGCCAGCAGCCAAACTAGCGTTGATGGCGAGCAGTACTTC.

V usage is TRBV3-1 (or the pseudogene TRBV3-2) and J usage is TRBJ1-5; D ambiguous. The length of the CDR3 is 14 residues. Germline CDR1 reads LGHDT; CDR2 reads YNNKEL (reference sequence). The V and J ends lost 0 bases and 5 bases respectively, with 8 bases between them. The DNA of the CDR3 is TGTGCCAGCAGCCAAGAGGTAGCGGATCAGCCCCAGCATTTT. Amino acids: CASSQEVADQPQHF.

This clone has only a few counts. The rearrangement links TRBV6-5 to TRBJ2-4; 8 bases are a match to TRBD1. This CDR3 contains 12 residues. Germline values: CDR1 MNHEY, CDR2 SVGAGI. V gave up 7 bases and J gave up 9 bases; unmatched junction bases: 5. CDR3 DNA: TGTGCCAGCACGACAGGGGACGGCATTCAGTACTTC. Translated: CASTTGDGIQYF.

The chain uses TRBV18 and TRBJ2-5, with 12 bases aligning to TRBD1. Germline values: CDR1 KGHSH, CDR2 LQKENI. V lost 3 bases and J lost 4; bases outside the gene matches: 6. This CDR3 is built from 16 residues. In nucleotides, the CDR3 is TGTGCCAGCTCACCCACGGGACAGGGGGCTGGAGAGACCCAGTACTTC. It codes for CASSPTGQGAGETQYF. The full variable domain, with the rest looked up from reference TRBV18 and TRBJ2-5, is NAGVMQNPRHLVRRRGQEARLRCSPMKGHSHVYWYRQLPEEGLKFMVYLQKENIIDESGMPKERFSAEFPKEGPSILRIQQVVRGDSAAYFCASSPTGQGAGETQYFGPGTRLLVL.

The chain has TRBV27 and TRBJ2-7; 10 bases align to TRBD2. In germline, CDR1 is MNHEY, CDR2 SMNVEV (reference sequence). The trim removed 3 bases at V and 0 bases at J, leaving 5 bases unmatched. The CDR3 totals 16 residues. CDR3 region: CASSFLGTSVSYEQYF. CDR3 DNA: TGTGCCAGCAGTTTCCTCGGGACTAGCGTCTCCTACGAGCAGTACTTC.

This CDR3 is CASSLEDVQPYEQYF. DNA of the CDR3: TGCGCCAGCAGCTTGGAGGATGTACAGCCCTACGAGCAGTACTTC. This chain joins TRBV5-1 and TRBJ2-7; no clear D. The CDR3 runs 15 residues. Between the trimmed V and J ends, which lost 0 bases and 2 bases, there was a span of 12 bases. CDR1 and CDR2 (germline): SGHRS, YFSETQ.

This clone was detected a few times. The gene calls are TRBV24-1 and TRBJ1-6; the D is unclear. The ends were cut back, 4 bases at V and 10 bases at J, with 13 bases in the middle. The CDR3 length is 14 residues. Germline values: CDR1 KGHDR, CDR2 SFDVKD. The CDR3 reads CATSEREGRSPLHF. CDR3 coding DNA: TGTGCCACCAGTGAACGGGAGGGAAGGTCACCCCTCCACTTT.

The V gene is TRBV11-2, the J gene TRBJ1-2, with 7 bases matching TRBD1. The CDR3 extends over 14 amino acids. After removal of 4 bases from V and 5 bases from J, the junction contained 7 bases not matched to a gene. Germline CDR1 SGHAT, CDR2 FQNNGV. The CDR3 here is CASSWNQGGYGYTF. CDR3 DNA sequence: TGTGCCAGCAGCTGGAACCAGGGGGGTTATGGCTACACCTTC.

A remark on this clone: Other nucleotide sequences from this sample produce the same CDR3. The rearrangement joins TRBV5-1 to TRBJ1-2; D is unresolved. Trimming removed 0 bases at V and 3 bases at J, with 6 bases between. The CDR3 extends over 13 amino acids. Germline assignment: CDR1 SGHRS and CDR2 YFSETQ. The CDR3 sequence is CASSLDTDYGYTF. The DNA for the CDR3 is TGCGCCAGCAGCTTGGACACAGACTATGGCTACACCTTC.

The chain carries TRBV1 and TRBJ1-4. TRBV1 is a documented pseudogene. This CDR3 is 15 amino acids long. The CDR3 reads CTSDAEVLPYEKLFF. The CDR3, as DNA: TGCACCAGCGACGCCGAGGTGCTCCCCTATGAAAAACTGTTTTTT.

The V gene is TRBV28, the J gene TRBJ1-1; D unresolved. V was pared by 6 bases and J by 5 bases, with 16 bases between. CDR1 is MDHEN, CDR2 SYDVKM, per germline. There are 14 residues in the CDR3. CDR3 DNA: TGTGCCAGCAGATTCATGGCCGAGACTACTGAAGCTTTCTTT. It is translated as CASRFMAETTEAFF.

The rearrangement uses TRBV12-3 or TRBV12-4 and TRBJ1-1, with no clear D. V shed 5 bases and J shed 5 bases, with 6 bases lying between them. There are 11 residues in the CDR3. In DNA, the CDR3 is TGTGCCAGCAGTCCTAGGACTGAAGCTTTCTTT. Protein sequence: CASSPRTEAFF.